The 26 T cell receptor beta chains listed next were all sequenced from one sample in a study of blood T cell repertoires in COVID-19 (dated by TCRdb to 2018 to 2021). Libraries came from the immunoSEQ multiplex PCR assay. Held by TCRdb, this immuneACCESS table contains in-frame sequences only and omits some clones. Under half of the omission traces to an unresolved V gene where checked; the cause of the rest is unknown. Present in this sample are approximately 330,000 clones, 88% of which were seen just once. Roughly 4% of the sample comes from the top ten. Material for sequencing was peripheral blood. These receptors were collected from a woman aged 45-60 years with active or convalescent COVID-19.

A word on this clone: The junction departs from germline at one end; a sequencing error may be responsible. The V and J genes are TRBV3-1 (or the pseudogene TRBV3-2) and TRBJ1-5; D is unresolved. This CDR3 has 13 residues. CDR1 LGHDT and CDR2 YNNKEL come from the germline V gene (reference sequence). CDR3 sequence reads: CASSQDGNQPQHF. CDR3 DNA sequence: TGTGCCAGCAGCCAAGATGGCAACCAGCCCCAGCATTTT.

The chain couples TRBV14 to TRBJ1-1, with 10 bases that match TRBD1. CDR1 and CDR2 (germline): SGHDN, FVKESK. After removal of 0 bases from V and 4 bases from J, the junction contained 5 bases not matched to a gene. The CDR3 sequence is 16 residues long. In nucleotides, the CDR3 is TGTGCCAGCAGCCAAGATTTGGGACAGGGGATCACTGAAGCTTTCTTT. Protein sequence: CASSQDLGQGITEAFF.

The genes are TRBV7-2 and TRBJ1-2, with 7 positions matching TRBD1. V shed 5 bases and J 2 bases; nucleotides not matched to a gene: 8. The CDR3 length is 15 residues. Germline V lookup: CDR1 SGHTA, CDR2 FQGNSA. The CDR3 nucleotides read TGTGCCAGCAGCACCCGGGGACAGTCCAACTATGGCTACACCTTC. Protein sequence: CASSTRGQSNYGYTF.

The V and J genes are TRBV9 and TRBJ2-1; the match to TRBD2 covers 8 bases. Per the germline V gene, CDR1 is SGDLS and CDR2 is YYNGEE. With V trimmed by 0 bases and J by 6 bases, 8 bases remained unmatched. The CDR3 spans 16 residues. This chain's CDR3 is CASSVDAGGPSNEQFF. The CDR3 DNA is TGTGCCAGCAGCGTAGACGCGGGGGGTCCGTCCAATGAGCAGTTCTTC.

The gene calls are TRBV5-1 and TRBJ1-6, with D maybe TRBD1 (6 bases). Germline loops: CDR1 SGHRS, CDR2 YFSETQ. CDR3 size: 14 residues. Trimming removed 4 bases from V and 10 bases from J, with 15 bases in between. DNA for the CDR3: TGCGCCAGCAGCGGGGGCAGGGAAGAATCACCCCTCCACTTT. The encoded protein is CASSGGREESPLHF.

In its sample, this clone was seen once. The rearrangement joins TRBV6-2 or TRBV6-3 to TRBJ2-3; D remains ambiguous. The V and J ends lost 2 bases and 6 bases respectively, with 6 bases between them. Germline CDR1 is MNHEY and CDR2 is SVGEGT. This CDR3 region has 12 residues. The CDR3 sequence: CASSYRRDTQYF. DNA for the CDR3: TGTGCCAGCAGTTACCGGCGGGATACGCAGTATTTT.

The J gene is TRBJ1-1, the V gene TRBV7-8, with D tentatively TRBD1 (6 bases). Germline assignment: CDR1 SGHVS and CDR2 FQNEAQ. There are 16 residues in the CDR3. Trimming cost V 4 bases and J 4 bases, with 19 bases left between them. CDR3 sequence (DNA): TGTGCCAGCAGCTCCTGGACAGTTTCGGTGGCCACTGAAGCTTTCTTT. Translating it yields CASSSWTVSVATEAFF.

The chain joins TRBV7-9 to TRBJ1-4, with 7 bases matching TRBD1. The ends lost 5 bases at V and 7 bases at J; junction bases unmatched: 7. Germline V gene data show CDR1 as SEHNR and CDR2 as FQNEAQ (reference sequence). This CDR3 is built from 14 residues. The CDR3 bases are TGTGCCAGCAGCCTGACAGGGTCAGGTGAAAAACTGTTTTTT. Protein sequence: CASSLTGSGEKLFF. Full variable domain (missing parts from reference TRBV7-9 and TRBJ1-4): DTGVSQNPRHKITKRGQNVTFRCDPISEHNRLYWYRQTLGQGPEFLTYFQNEAQLEKSRLLSDRFSAERPKGSFSTLEIQRTEQGDSAMYLCASSLTGSGEKLFFGSGTQLSVL.

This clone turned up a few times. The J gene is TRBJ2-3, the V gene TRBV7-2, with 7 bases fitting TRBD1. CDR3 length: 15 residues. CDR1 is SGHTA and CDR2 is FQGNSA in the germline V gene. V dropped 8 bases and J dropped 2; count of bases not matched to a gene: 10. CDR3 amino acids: CASGLYRGPTDTQYF. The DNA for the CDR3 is TGTGCCAGCGGGCTTTACAGGGGCCCCACAGATACGCAGTATTTT.

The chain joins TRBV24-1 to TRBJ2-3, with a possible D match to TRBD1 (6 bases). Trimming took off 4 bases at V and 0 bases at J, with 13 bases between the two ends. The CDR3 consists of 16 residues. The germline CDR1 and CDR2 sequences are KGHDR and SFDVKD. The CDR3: CATSDLRGTSTDTQYF. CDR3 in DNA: TGTGCCACCAGTGACCTCAGGGGAACTAGCACAGATACGCAGTATTTT.

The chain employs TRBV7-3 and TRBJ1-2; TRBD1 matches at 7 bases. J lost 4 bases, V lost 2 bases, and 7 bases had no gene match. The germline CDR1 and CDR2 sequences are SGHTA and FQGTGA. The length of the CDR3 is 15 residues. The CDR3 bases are TGTGCCAGCAGCTTAGGATCAGGGGGAACCTATGGCTACACCTTC. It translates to CASSLGSGGTYGYTF. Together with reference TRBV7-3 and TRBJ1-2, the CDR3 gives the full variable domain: GAGVSQTPSNKVTEKGKYVELRCDPISGHTALYWYRQSLGQGPEFLIYFQGTGAADDSGLPNDRFFAVRPEGSVSTLKIQRTERGDSAVYLCASSLGSGGTYGYTFGSGTRLTVV.

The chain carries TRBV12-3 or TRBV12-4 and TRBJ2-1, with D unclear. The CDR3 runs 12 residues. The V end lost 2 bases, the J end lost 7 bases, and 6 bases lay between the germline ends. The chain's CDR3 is CASSLNGNEQFF. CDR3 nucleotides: TGTGCCAGCAGTTTAAACGGGAATGAGCAGTTCTTC.

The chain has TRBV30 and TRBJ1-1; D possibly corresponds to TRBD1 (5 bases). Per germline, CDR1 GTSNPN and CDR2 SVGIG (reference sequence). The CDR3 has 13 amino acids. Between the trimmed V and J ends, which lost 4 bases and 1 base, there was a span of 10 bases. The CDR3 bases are TGTGCCTGGACTATAGGACAGAACACTGAAGCTTTCTTT. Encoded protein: CAWTIGQNTEAFF. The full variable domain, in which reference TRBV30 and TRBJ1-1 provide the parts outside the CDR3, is SQTIHQWPATLVQPVGSPLSLECTVEGTSNPNLYWYRQAAGRGLQLLFYSVGIGQISSEVPQNLSASRPQDRQFILSSKKLLLSDSGFYLCAWTIGQNTEAFFGQGTRLTVV.

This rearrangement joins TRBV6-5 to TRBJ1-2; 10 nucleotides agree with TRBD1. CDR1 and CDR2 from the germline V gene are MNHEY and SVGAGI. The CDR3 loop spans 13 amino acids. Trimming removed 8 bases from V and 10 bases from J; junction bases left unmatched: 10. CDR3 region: CASFRGTGADYTF. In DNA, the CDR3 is TGTGCCAGCTTTAGGGGGACAGGGGCGGACTACACCTTC.

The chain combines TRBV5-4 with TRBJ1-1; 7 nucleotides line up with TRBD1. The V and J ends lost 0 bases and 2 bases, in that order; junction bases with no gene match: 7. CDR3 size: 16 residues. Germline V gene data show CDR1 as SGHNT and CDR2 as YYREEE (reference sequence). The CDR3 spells CASSLAGTAPNTEAFF. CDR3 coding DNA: TGTGCCAGCAGCTTGGCCGGGACAGCACCCAACACTGAAGCTTTCTTT.

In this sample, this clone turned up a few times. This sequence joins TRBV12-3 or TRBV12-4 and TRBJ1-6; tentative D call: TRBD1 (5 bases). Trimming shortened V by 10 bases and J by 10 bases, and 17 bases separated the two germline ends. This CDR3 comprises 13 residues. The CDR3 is CATRAGGESPLHF. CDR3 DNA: TGTGCCACCAGGGCAGGAGGAGAGTCACCCCTCCACTTT.

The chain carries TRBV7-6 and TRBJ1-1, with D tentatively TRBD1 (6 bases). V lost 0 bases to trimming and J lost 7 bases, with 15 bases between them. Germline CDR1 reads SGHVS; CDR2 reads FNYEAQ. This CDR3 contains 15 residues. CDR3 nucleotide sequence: TGTGCCAGCAGCTTAGCCGGGACACGGAACCATGAAGCTTTCTTT. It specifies CASSLAGTRNHEAFF.

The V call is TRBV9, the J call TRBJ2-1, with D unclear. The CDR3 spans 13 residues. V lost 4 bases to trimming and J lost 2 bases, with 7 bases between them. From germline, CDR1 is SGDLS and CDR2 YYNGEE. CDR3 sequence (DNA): TGTGCCAGCAGCACAACACCCTACAATGAGCAGTTCTTC. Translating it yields CASSTTPYNEQFF.

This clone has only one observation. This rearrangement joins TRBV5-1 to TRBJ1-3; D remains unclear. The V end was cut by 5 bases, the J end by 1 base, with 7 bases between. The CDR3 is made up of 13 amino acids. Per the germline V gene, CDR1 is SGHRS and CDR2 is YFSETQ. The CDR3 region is CASRGESGNTIYF. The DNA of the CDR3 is TGCGCCAGCAGGGGAGAATCTGGAAACACCATATATTTT.

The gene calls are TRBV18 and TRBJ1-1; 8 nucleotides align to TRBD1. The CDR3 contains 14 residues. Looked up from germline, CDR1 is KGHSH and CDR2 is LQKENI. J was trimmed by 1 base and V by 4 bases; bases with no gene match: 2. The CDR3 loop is CASSQGTGNTEAFF. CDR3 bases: TGTGCCAGCTCACAGGGGACAGGGAACACTGAAGCTTTCTTT.

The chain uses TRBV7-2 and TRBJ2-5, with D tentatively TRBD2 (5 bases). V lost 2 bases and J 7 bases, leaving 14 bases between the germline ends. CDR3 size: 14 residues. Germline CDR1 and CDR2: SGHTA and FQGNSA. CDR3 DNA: TGTGCCAGCAGCTTATCATGGACTGAGGGGACCCAGTACTTC. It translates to CASSLSWTEGTQYF. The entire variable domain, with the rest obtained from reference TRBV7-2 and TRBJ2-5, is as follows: GAGVSQSPSNKVTEKGKDVELRCDPISGHTALYWYRQSLGQGLEFLIYFQGNSAPDKSGLPSDRFSAERTGGSVSTLTIQRTQQEDSAVYLCASSLSWTEGTQYFGPGTRLLVL.

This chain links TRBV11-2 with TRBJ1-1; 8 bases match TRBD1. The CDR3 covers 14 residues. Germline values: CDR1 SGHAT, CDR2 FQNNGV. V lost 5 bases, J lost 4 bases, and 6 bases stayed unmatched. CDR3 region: CASSPRTGSTEAFF. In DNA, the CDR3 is TGTGCCAGCAGCCCGAGGACAGGGAGCACTGAAGCTTTCTTT.

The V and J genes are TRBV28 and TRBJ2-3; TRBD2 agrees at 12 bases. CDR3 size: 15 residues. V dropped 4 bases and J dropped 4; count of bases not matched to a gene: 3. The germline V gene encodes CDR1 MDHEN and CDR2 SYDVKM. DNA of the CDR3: TGTGCCAGCAGTTCCACTAGCGGGAGGTCAGATACGCAGTATTTT. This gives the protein CASSSTSGRSDTQYF.

CDR3 sequence: CSVGGKDSGANVLTF. The CDR3 DNA follows: TGCAGCGTTGGGGGCAAGGACTCTGGGGCCAACGTCCTGACTTTC. This chain uses TRBV29-1 with TRBJ2-6; possible D gene TRBD1, 5 bases. CDR3 length: 15 residues. From germline, CDR1 is SQVTM and CDR2 ANQGSEA. The germline V and J ends were trimmed by 4 bases and 0 bases, with 10 bases remaining between them.

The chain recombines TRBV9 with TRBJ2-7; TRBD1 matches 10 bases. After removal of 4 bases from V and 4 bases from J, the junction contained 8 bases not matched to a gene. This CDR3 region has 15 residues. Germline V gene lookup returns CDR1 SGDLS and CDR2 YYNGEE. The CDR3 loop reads CASSPRGDRGYEQYF. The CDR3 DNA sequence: TGTGCCAGCAGCCCAAGGGGGGACAGGGGTTACGAGCAGTACTTC.

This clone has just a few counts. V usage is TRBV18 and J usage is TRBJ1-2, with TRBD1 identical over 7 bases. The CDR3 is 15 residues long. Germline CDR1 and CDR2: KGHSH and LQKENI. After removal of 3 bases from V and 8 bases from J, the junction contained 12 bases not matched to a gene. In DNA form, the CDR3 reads TGTGCCAGCTCACCCCAGGAGGGGGCGCCGGAAGGCTACACCTTC. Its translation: CASSPQEGAPEGYTF.